Following are 9 T cell receptor beta chains from one sample sequenced in a study of beta chain features in type 1 diabetes. These receptors' targets are unknown. Every bit of the isolated RNA underwent reverse transcription, so sequencing read expressed TCRB transcripts. Assay used: immunoSEQ multiplex PCR; TCRdb lists only in-frame clones, some missing. The data contain fewer than 450,000 clones, 13% of them singletons. Whole-study results and caveats: Moderately but significantly shorter TCRB CDR3s were found in Type 1 diabetes patients in all four CD4+ subsets.

The specimen sequenced was naive CD4+ T cells from blood. The receptors shown here come from a young woman with type 1 diabetes.

V usage is TRBV7-2 and J usage is TRBJ1-2; weak D call: TRBD1 (6 bases). Germline V gene data show CDR1 as SGHTA and CDR2 as FQGNSA. Trimming removed 4 bases at V and 5 bases at J, with 11 bases between. The length of the CDR3 is 13 residues. The CDR3 loop reads CASSSDRKYGYTF. DNA of the CDR3: TGTGCCAGCAGCTCCGACAGGAAGTATGGCTACACCTTC.

V usage is TRBV12-5 and J usage is TRBJ2-1, with 9 bases fitting TRBD2. Germline values: CDR1 LGHNT, CDR2 FRNRAP. Unmatched junction bases numbered 4, after V lost 5 bases and J lost 5 bases. CDR3 length: 14 amino acids. In DNA form, the CDR3 reads TGTGCTAGTGGTCTAGCGGGAAAGAACAATGAGCAGTTCTTC. As protein: CASGLAGKNNEQFF.

This chain links TRBV7-6 with TRBJ2-1; TRBD2 aligns across 11 bases. Germline loops: CDR1 SGHVS, CDR2 FNYEAQ. The CDR3 has 15 residues. V shed 1 base, J shed 12 bases, and the junction held 8 bases outside the gene matches. CDR3: CASSLVVTSGDRQFF. The CDR3 coding sequence is TGTGCCAGCAGCTTAGTAGTGACTAGCGGGGACCGGCAGTTCTTC.

The chain uses TRBV6-5 and TRBJ1-2; TRBD1 aligns across 9 bases. This CDR3 comprises 14 residues. Looked up from germline, CDR1 is MNHEY and CDR2 is SVGAGI. V lost 2 bases and J lost 4; bases outside the gene matches: 2. CDR3 sequence reads: CASSYVDRGYGYTF. The CDR3 region has the DNA TGTGCCAGCAGTTACGTGGACAGGGGCTATGGCTACACCTTC.

This clone was counted between two and nine times. The chain is built from TRBV7-9 and TRBJ1-1; D is unresolved. Trimming stripped 5 bases from V and 2 bases from J, with 9 bases between. Per the germline V gene, CDR1 is SEHNR and CDR2 is FQNEAQ (reference sequence). The CDR3 extends over 13 amino acids. The CDR3 DNA reads TGTGCCAGCAGCCCAACACAAAACACTGAAGCTTTCTTT. This gives the protein CASSPTQNTEAFF.

This sequence joins TRBV6-1 and TRBJ2-3; D may be TRBD1 (6 bases). Trimming removed 4 bases at V and 2 bases at J, with 13 bases between. The CDR3 is made up of 15 amino acids. Looked up from germline, CDR1 is MNHNS and CDR2 is SASEGT. The CDR3: CASSARTAYTDTQYF. CDR3 coding DNA: TGTGCCAGCAGTGCGAGGACAGCCTACACAGATACGCAGTATTTT.

This chain joins TRBV6-6 and TRBJ1-1, with D possibly TRBD1 on 5 matching bases. V was shortened by 7 bases and J by 5 bases, with 8 bases between the two germline ends. The CDR3 covers 11 residues. CDR1 is MNHNY and CDR2 is SVGAGI in the germline V gene (reference sequence). The chain's CDR3 is CASIQETEAFF. CDR3 coding DNA: TGTGCCAGCATACAGGAAACTGAAGCTTTCTTT.

Only a few counts were recorded for this clone. The chain employs TRBV2 and TRBJ2-1, with 9 bases aligning to TRBD2. V trimming: 7 bases; J trimming: 12 bases; junction bases outside the gene matches: 13. Germline CDR1 reads SNHLY; CDR2 reads FYNNEI. The CDR3 totals 14 residues. The CDR3 region has the DNA TGTGCCAGCACGCGGGAGGGCCGAGCTTACGGGCAGTTCTTC. It encodes CASTREGRAYGQFF.

This chain links TRBV7-9 with TRBJ1-1; D is undetermined. Germline values: CDR1 SEHNR, CDR2 FQNEAQ (reference sequence). The CDR3 is 15 amino acids. V dropped 2 bases and J dropped 1 base, with 11 bases sitting between them. The CDR3 coding sequence is TGTGCCAGCAGCTTAAAAAGCAGCGCGAACACTGAAGCTTTCTTT. This encodes CASSLKSSANTEAFF. Combining the CDR3 with reference TRBV7-9 and TRBJ1-1 gives the whole variable domain DTGVSQNPRHKITKRGQNVTFRCDPISEHNRLYWYRQTLGQGPEFLTYFQNEAQLEKSRLLSDRFSAERPKGSFSTLEIQRTEQGDSAMYLCASSLKSSANTEAFFGQGTRLTVV.